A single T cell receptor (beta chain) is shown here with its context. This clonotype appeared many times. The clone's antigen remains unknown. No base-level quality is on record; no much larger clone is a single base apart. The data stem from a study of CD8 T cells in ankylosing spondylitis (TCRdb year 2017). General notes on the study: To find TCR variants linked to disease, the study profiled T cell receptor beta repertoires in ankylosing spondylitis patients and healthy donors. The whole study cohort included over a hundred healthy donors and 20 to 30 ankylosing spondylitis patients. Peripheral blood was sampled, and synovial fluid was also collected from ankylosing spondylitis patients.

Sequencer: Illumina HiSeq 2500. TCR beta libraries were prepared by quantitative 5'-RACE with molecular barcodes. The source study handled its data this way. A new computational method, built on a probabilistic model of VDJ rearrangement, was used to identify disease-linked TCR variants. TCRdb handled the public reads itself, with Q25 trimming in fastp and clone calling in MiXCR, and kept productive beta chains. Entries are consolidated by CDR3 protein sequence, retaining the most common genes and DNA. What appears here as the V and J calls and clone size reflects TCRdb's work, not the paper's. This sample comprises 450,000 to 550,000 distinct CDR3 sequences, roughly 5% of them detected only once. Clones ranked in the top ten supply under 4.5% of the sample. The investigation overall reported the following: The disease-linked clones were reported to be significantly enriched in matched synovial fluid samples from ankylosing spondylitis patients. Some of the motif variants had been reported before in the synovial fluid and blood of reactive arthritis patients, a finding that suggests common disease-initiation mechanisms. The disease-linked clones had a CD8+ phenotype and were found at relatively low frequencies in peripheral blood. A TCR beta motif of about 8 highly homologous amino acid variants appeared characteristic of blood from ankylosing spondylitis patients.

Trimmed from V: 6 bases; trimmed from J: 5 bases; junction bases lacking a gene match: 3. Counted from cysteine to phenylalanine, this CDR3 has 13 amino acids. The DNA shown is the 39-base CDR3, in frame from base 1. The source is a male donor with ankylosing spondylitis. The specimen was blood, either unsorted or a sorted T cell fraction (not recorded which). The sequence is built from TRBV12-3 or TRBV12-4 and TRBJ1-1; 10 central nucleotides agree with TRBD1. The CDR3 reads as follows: CASRTDRGTEAFF. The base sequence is TGTGCCAGCAGAACGGACAGGGGGACTGAAGCTTTCTTT.